This T cell receptor (beta chain) was profiled in a study of cytomegalovirus exposure and HLA in healthy donors. The CDR3 runs to 14 residues. Germline CDR1 reads SGHVT; CDR2 reads SQSDAQ. The V and J ends lost 10 bases and 1 base, in that order; junction bases with no gene match: 8. Primers included in the PCR were 60 Vbeta and 13 Jbeta primers. As handled by the study authors: Unique TCR beta chains totaled some 80 million in a later count, with approximately 11 million of them shared. Assay used: immunoSEQ multiplex PCR; TCRdb lists only in-frame clones, some missing. D and trimming were read from the DNA, whereas the V and J calls and clone size are those reported in that table. The data contain about 160,000 clones, over 75% of them seen just once; the ten biggest clones take up around 0.97%.

The rearrangement uses TRBV7-4 and TRBJ2-5; 8 nucleotides agree with TRBD2. This clonotype was sampled from a woman aged 45-60 years in good health and CMV-seropositive. Sample: PBMCs. The DNA of the CDR3 is TGTGCCACGAATAGCGGGATGGGCCAAGAGACCCAGTACTTC. As protein: CATNSGMGQETQYF.